A single sample is the source of the 25 T cell receptor beta chains below, sequenced in a study of vaccination and CD4 T cells after COVID-19. The sample's treatment: approximately nine-day PBMC culture with coronavirus spike peptide pools or control peptides (ViraFEST assay). What these receptors recognize is not known. The Oncomine TCR Beta short-read assay generated sequence data from the DNA of cultured CD4+ T cells. Each CDR3 protein is one row after TCRdb ran MiXCR on the PCR reads. This sample carries about 20,000 distinct CDR3 sequences, 67% of them seen once, and the ten largest clones take 6% to 8.5%. Sequenced input: CD4+ T cells from blood, cultured in vitro. Receptors were obtained from a human donor who had recovered from COVID-19.

The J gene is TRBJ1-1, the V gene TRBV19; the D is unclear. V was pared by 4 bases and J by 4 bases, with 13 bases between. Germline CDR1 and CDR2: LNHDA and SQIVND (reference sequence). The CDR3 runs 14 residues. As DNA, the CDR3 is TGTGCCAGTAGTACCCTCGGGAGCCCCACTGAAGCTTTCTTT. Its protein is CASSTLGSPTEAFF.

This clonotype came up once. The chain links TRBV6-4 to TRBJ1-5; D gene unclear. In germline, CDR1 is MRHNA, CDR2 SNTAGT. The CDR3 runs 13 residues. V shed 4 bases and J shed 5 bases, with 9 bases lying between them. The CDR3 loop is CASSARLDQPQHF. CDR3 coding DNA: TGTGCCAGCAGTGCACGTCTGGATCAGCCCCAGCATTTT.

This clonotype was counted a few times. CDR3 sequence reads: CSAPPAGSTDTQYF. The CDR3 DNA is TGCAGTGCCCCCCCAGCGGGATCCACAGATACGCAGTATTTT. V is TRBV20-1 and J is TRBJ2-3; 7 bases are a match to TRBD2. In germline, CDR1 is DFQATT, CDR2 SNEGSKA (reference sequence). The CDR3 contains 14 residues. Trimming took 6 bases from V and 2 from J; bases not matched to a gene: 8.

The chain couples TRBV6-2 or TRBV6-3 to TRBJ1-6; D unclear. The CDR3 is 13 amino acids. The germline gives CDR1 MNHEY, CDR2 SVGEGT. V was shortened by 2 bases and J by 8 bases, with 7 bases between the two germline ends. The CDR3 loop is CASSYGVYSPLHF. CDR3 nucleotides: TGTGCCAGCAGTTACGGTGTTTATTCACCCCTCCACTTT.

Judged by abundance, this clonotype is medium-sized. This chain joins TRBV10-3 and TRBJ1-2; no definite D call. CDR1 is ENHRY and CDR2 is SYGVKD in the germline V gene. CDR3 length equals 14 residues. Trimming left V 0 bases short and J 9 bases short, with 14 bases between. The CDR3 DNA sequence: TGTGCCATCAGTGAGTCGGGAAAACAGACGAGCTACACCTTC. Protein: CAISESGKQTSYTF.

The chain carries TRBV6-1 and TRBJ2-1, with unresolved D. This CDR3 comprises 14 residues. In germline, CDR1 is MNHNS, CDR2 SASEGT. With 4 bases removed from V and 0 bases from J, the gap between germline ends came to 7 bases. CDR3 DNA sequence: TGTGCCAGCAGTGTGACAAACTCCTACAATGAGCAGTTCTTC. This encodes CASSVTNSYNEQFF.

This chain joins TRBV20-1 and TRBJ1-5, with D uncertain. Trimming removed 0 bases at V and 7 bases at J, with 10 bases between. The CDR3 runs 13 residues. Germline V gene sequence: CDR1 DFQATT, CDR2 SNEGSKA (reference sequence). CDR3 sequence: CSARDQRGQPQHF. CDR3 nucleotide sequence: TGCAGTGCTAGAGATCAGCGGGGACAGCCCCAGCATTTT.

The chain couples TRBV7-3 to TRBJ2-3, with TRBD1 matching 9 bases. The germline V gene has CDR1 SGHTA and CDR2 FQGTGA. The CDR3 consists of 15 residues. Losses at the gene ends were 2 bases for V and 2 bases for J; bases not matched to a gene: 2. CDR3 DNA: TGTGCCAGCAGCTTATGGGACAGGGCCACAGATACGCAGTATTTT. This gives the protein CASSLWDRATDTQYF.

The rearrangement links TRBV7-2 to TRBJ2-6; D is unclear. Germline CDR1 SGHTA, CDR2 FQGNSA. V was pared by 1 base and J by 1 base, with 8 bases between. The CDR3 is 16 amino acids. The CDR3 spells CASSLVSPSGANVLTF. The CDR3 nucleotides read TGTGCCAGCAGCTTAGTCTCGCCGTCTGGGGCCAACGTCCTGACTTTC.

The V call is TRBV24-1, the J call TRBJ1-5; 8 nucleotides match TRBD1. The CDR3 sequence is 13 residues long. From germline, CDR1 is KGHDR and CDR2 SFDVKD. Trimming cost V 6 bases and J 6 bases; bases outside gene matches: 3. Written as DNA, the CDR3 is TGTGCCACCAGTCAGACAGGGGTTCAGCCCCAGCATTTT. It yields the protein CATSQTGVQPQHF.

The V and J genes are TRBV9 and TRBJ2-3, with 12 positions matching TRBD2. J lost 2 bases, V lost 4 bases, and 5 bases had no gene match. Germline V gene sequence: CDR1 SGDLS, CDR2 YYNGEE. CDR3 size: 16 residues. The CDR3 coding sequence is TGTGCCAGCAGCACCCGGACTAGCGGGGTCACAGATACGCAGTATTTT. Residues: CASSTRTSGVTDTQYF.

V and J are TRBV11-2 and TRBJ2-3; D may correspond to TRBD1 or TRBD2 (5 bases each). V was clipped by 3 bases and J by 10 bases, with 14 bases between them. The CDR3 runs 13 residues. Germline assignment: CDR1 SGHAT and CDR2 FQNNGV. This CDR3 reads CASSLGDPDAQYF. The CDR3 DNA is TGTGCCAGCAGCTTGGGGGACCCGGATGCGCAGTATTTT.

This clonotype occurred a few times. V usage is TRBV20-1 and J usage is TRBJ1-2; unclear D gene. The CDR3 loop spans 11 amino acids. The V end lost 6 bases, the J end lost 4 bases, and 9 bases lay between the germline ends. CDR1 is DFQATT, CDR2 SNEGSKA, per germline (reference sequence). The CDR3 sequence: CSAFIPYGYTF. The CDR3 DNA reads TGCAGTGCGTTCATACCCTATGGCTACACCTTC.

The J gene is TRBJ2-3, the V gene TRBV10-3; weak D call: TRBD2 (5 bases). The length of the CDR3 is 14 residues. Trimming removed 4 bases from V and 4 bases from J, with 12 bases in between. Germline V lookup: CDR1 ENHRY, CDR2 SYGVKD. CDR3 coding DNA: TGTGCCATCAGTGGTGGCAGGAGGTCAGATACGCAGTATTTT. This codes for CAISGGRRSDTQYF.

The chain is built from TRBV6-5 and TRBJ2-1; D unresolved. Germline CDR1 reads MNHEY; CDR2 reads SVGAGI. Trimming stripped 2 bases from V and 8 bases from J, with 16 bases between. This CDR3 is built from 15 residues. Written as DNA, the CDR3 is TGTGCCAGCAGTTACGTCCTCCCGGGCGCTTATGAGCAGTTCTTC. Its protein product is CASSYVLPGAYEQFF.

This chain connects TRBV7-9 to TRBJ1-6; 9 bases line up with TRBD1. This CDR3 contains 14 residues. Germline CDR1 SEHNR, CDR2 FQNEAQ (reference sequence). J gave up 10 bases and V 2 bases, and 3 bases lay outside the gene matches. The CDR3 region has the DNA TGTGCCAGCAGCTTACAGACAGGGGGATCACCCCTCCACTTT. Its protein is CASSLQTGGSPLHF.

The chain carries TRBV9 and TRBJ2-7; no clear D. The V end lost 7 bases, the J end lost 4 bases, and 6 bases lay between the germline ends. The germline gives CDR1 SGDLS, CDR2 YYNGEE. The length of the CDR3 is 10 residues. The CDR3 loop reads CASSTYEQYF. As DNA, the CDR3 is TGTGCCAGCTCTACGTACGAGCAGTACTTC. The full variable domain, completed using reference TRBV9 and TRBJ2-7, is DSGVTQTPKHLITATGQRVTLRCSPRSGDLSVYWYQQSLDQGLQFLIQYYNGEERAKGNILERFSAQQFPDLHSELNLSSLELGDSALYFCASSTYEQYFGPGTRLTVT.

V usage is TRBV2 and J usage is TRBJ1-5; 9 nucleotides line up with TRBD1. Germline V gene data show CDR1 as SNHLY and CDR2 as FYNNEI. The V segment lost 6 bases and the J segment 7 bases; nucleotides outside the gene matches: 4. This CDR3 has 13 amino acids. The CDR3 sequence is CASRGDRDQPQHF. CDR3 bases: TGTGCCAGCAGGGGGGACAGGGACCAGCCCCAGCATTTT.

The CDR3: CASSLEGSSGANVLTF. For the CDR3, the DNA is TGCGCCAGCAGCTTGGAGGGTAGCTCTGGGGCCAACGTCCTGACTTTC. V is TRBV5-1 and J is TRBJ2-6; D remains ambiguous. V was cut by 0 bases and J by 0 bases, with 7 bases left in between. Germline assignment: CDR1 SGHRS and CDR2 YFSETQ. The CDR3 consists of 16 residues.

This chain uses TRBV6-2 or TRBV6-3 with TRBJ2-2, with 7 bases fitting TRBD1. The V gene's germline CDR1 is MNHEY and CDR2 SVGEGT. J lost 7 bases, V lost 6 bases, and 5 bases had no gene match. CDR3 length equals 13 residues. CDR3 in DNA: TGTGCCAGCAGGGGACAGTCATTCGGGGAGCTGTTTTTT. This codes for CASRGQSFGELFF.

The chain recombines TRBV28 with TRBJ1-2; a weak D match, TRBD1 (5 bases). V was shortened by 2 bases and J by 8 bases, with 12 bases between the two germline ends. The CDR3 has 13 amino acids. CDR1 and CDR2 (germline): MDHEN, SYDVKM. CDR3 protein: CASSLTRQGGYTF. CDR3 DNA sequence: TGTGCCAGCAGTTTAACCCGCCAGGGCGGCTACACCTTC.

The V and J genes are TRBV20-1 and TRBJ1-1; tentatively, D is TRBD1 (6 bases). This CDR3 contains 13 residues. V was trimmed by 1 base and J by 4 bases, leaving 10 bases between them. CDR1 is DFQATT and CDR2 is SNEGSKA in the germline V gene (reference sequence). The CDR3 DNA follows: TGCAGTGCTAGAGGGACAGTGGGCACTGAAGCTTTCTTT. Translating it yields CSARGTVGTEAFF.

This clonotype appeared a single time. The chain has TRBV29-1 and TRBJ1-1, with D uncertain. CDR3 size: 15 residues. The ends were cut back, 6 bases at V and 0 bases at J, with 17 bases in the middle. Germline V gene data show CDR1 as SQVTM and CDR2 as ANQGSEA. The CDR3 DNA follows: TGCAGCGTCCCACCCGCATCCCCTTTGAACACTGAAGCTTTCTTT. Translating gives CSVPPASPLNTEAFF.

This clonotype was found a few times. J is TRBJ2-5 and V is TRBV20-1; the match to TRBD1 covers 10 bases. The germline V gene has CDR1 DFQATT and CDR2 SNEGSKA (reference sequence). The CDR3 has 15 residues. V dropped 4 bases and J dropped 2; count of bases not matched to a gene: 7. The CDR3 protein is CSANYRDRGQETQYF. CDR3 DNA sequence: TGCAGTGCTAATTACCGGGACAGGGGTCAAGAGACCCAGTACTTC.

The chain has TRBV7-2 and TRBJ2-1, with 12 bases aligning to TRBD2. V lost 6 bases to trimming and J lost 3 bases; unmatched junction nucleotides: 9. The CDR3 runs to 17 residues. Germline CDR1 is SGHTA and CDR2 is FQGNSA. CDR3 sequence: CASRSGTSGRNYNEQFF. The CDR3 nucleotides are TGTGCCAGCAGATCTGGGACTAGCGGGCGAAACTACAATGAGCAGTTCTTC.